This TCR beta chain was found in a study of blood T cell repertoires in COVID-19. Study details: Some COVID-19 samples were acute and others convalescent; all came from the United States, Italy and Spain. In each case, the material was cDNA or gDNA derived from T cells, B-cell-depleted T cells, or PBMCs.

Only in-frame clones appear in the TCRdb table, and some are missing; sequencing was by immunoSEQ multiplex PCR. The sample has approximately 150,000 clones; around 87% are singletons. Participants spanned ages about 18 to 95 years and resided in about two dozen US areas. It was within 2 weeks before study entry that exposed participants met a COVID-19 case. The sample holds one count of this clone. Material: PBMCs or T cells enriched from blood (not recorded which). The source of this sequence is a woman aged 35 to 49 who had been exposed to COVID-19.

CDR3 sequence: CASSAGTSGSDEQFF. The CDR3 DNA reads TGCGCCAGCAGCGCCGGGACTAGCGGGAGCGATGAGCAGTTCTTC. V is TRBV5-1 and J is TRBJ2-1, with 14 bases lining up with TRBD2. The germline V gene has CDR1 SGHRS and CDR2 YFSETQ. J was trimmed by 8 bases and V by 4 bases; bases with no gene match: 5. This CDR3 has 15 amino acids.